Listed here are 28 T cell receptor beta chains from one sample, sequenced in a study of shared T cell receptors in the human thymus. TCRdb's table, derived via immunoSEQ multiplex PCR, lists solely in-frame clones and lacks some. The sample has about 660,000 clones; over 75% are singletons. These data were also reused for a study on human thymus T cells.

Material for sequencing was thymocytes. Receptor source: a boy younger than two with a congenital heart defect.

The J gene is TRBJ2-7, the V gene TRBV27, with 8 nucleotides matching TRBD1. The CDR3 totals 14 residues. Trimming took 7 bases from V and 3 from J; bases not matched to a gene: 8. Germline V lookup: CDR1 MNHEY, CDR2 SMNVEV (reference sequence). The CDR3 DNA sequence: TGTGCCAGCAAAAGACAGGGGATGAGCTACGAGCAGTACTTC. Translation: CASKRQGMSYEQYF.

The gene calls are TRBV4-3 and TRBJ2-7; 9 bases align to TRBD1. The V segment lost 3 bases and the J segment 1 base; nucleotides outside the gene matches: 4. CDR1 LGHNA and CDR2 YSLEER come from the germline V gene. The CDR3 has 15 amino acids. This CDR3 is CASSHPGQGSYEQYF. Written as DNA, the CDR3 is TGCGCCAGCAGCCATCCGGGACAGGGTTCCTACGAGCAGTACTTC.

The V gene is TRBV11-3, the J gene TRBJ2-1, with D possibly TRBD2 on 6 matching bases. The CDR3 has 15 residues. V was trimmed by 5 bases and J by 9 bases, leaving 20 bases between them. Germline V gene data show CDR1 as SGHNT and CDR2 as YENEEA. For the CDR3, the DNA is TGTGCCAGCAGCATTGGCCTAGCTGACGGGAGTGAGCAGTTCTTC. It specifies CASSIGLADGSEQFF.

This clone came up once. The gene calls are TRBV6-5 and TRBJ2-1; 7 nucleotides agree with TRBD1. Germline values: CDR1 MNHEY, CDR2 SVGAGI. Trimming removed 7 bases from V and 0 bases from J; junction bases left unmatched: 3. The CDR3 is 14 residues long. CDR3 DNA sequence: TGTGCCAGCAAAACAGGGGTCTCCTACAATGAGCAGTTCTTC. Encoded protein: CASKTGVSYNEQFF.

This chain links TRBV5-4 with TRBJ1-5; weak D call: TRBD1 (6 bases). The V gene's germline CDR1 is SGHNT and CDR2 YYREEE (reference sequence). Trimming left V 4 bases short and J 2 bases short, with 16 bases between. This CDR3 is built from 16 residues. DNA of the CDR3: TGTGCCAGCAGCGCCGGGCGGGGGGGGCGCAATCAGCCCCAGCATTTT. This codes for CASSAGRGGRNQPQHF.

The V call is TRBV11-2, the J call TRBJ2-7; 7 nucleotides line up with TRBD2. CDR3 length: 16 residues. CDR1 is SGHAT and CDR2 is FQNNGV in the germline V gene. Trimming took 2 bases from V and 0 from J; bases not matched to a gene: 7. CDR3 bases: TGTGCCAGCAGCTTAAGGGAGGGGCCAAGCTCCTACGAGCAGTACTTC. Protein: CASSLREGPSSYEQYF.

The chain carries TRBV6-1 and TRBJ1-2; TRBD1 is a possible D gene (5 bases). Deletions cut 0 bases from V and 4 bases from J, with 9 bases between. This CDR3 comprises 14 residues. The V gene's germline CDR1 is MNHNS and CDR2 SASEGT. The CDR3 sequence: CASSEAGRVYGYTF. The CDR3 DNA sequence: TGTGCCAGCAGTGAAGCCGGCAGGGTCTATGGCTACACCTTC.

CDR3 nucleotides: TGCGCCAGCAGCCAACTCCGGGGTGAGCAGTTCTTC. Translated, it gives CASSQLRGEQFF. This sequence joins TRBV4-3 and TRBJ2-1, with D possibly being TRBD2 (5 bases). The CDR3 contains 12 residues. Germline lookup yields CDR1 LGHNA and CDR2 YSLEER. The V end was cut by 2 bases, the J end by 9 bases, with 8 bases between.

DNA for the CDR3: TGCGCCAGCAGCCAGGGGCCGGGAGAGGTAGATACGCAGTATTTT. Amino acid sequence: CASSQGPGEVDTQYF. This rearrangement joins TRBV4-3 to TRBJ2-3; a possible D gene is TRBD2 (6 bases). Looked up from germline, CDR1 is LGHNA and CDR2 is YSLEER. V gave up 3 bases and J gave up 5 bases, with 15 bases separating them. The CDR3 is 15 residues long.

The V gene is TRBV6-1, the J gene TRBJ2-7; no clear D. V lost 3 bases and J 2 bases, leaving 11 bases between the germline ends. This CDR3 spans 14 amino acids. Germline CDR1 reads MNHNS; CDR2 reads SASEGT. CDR3 nucleotide sequence: TGTGCCAGCAGTGATAGGCGGTCCCCCTACGAGCAGTACTTC. It translates to CASSDRRSPYEQYF.

This chain uses TRBV6-4 with TRBJ1-4; 8 positions agree with TRBD1. This CDR3 has 17 amino acids. Germline values: CDR1 MRHNA, CDR2 SNTAGT. J was trimmed by 4 bases and V by 4 bases; bases with no gene match: 11. The CDR3 protein is CASSAWVDRADNEKLFF. The CDR3 nucleotides are TGTGCCAGCAGTGCCTGGGTGGACAGGGCCGATAATGAAAAACTGTTTTTT.

The chain carries TRBV7-3 and TRBJ2-3; 7 bases match TRBD2. The junction had 13 bases not matched to a gene; V was cut back by 5 bases and J by 8 bases. The germline gives CDR1 SGHTA, CDR2 FQGTGA. This CDR3 region has 15 residues. Here the CDR3 DNA reads TGTGCCAGCAGCCGGGGGGAGCGGGGACCGGTTACGCAGTATTTT. Its translation: CASSRGERGPVTQYF.

For this clone: The same CDR3 can be traced to other DNA sequences in this sample. The rearrangement joins TRBV6-5 to TRBJ2-7, with D perhaps matching TRBD2 (5 bases). V lost 0 bases, J lost 7 bases, and 10 bases lay in between. CDR1 is MNHEY and CDR2 is SVGAGI in the germline V gene. This CDR3 region has 13 residues. The CDR3 sequence is CASSYSGVGEQYF. The CDR3 DNA reads TGTGCCAGCAGTTACTCCGGGGTAGGGGAGCAGTACTTC.

The chain recombines TRBV27 with TRBJ2-7; tentative D call: TRBD1 (5 bases). This CDR3 spans 13 amino acids. Germline CDR1 MNHEY, CDR2 SMNVEV (reference sequence). Trimming shortened V by 5 bases and J by 0 bases, and 8 bases separated the two germline ends. For the CDR3, the DNA is TGTGCCAGCAGTAGGGGTATCTCCTACGAGCAGTACTTC. It translates to CASSRGISYEQYF.

The chain joins TRBV4-3 to TRBJ1-3; 7 bases agree with TRBD1. Trimming removed 0 bases from V and 3 bases from J; junction bases left unmatched: 14. This CDR3 comprises 19 residues. Germline-derived CDR1 and CDR2 are LGHNA and YSLEER. This CDR3 is CASSQDRTGSPTGGNTIYF. DNA for the CDR3: TGCGCCAGCAGCCAAGATAGGACAGGTAGCCCTACGGGTGGAAACACCATATATTTT.

The chain combines TRBV5-1 with TRBJ2-7, with 9 bases aligning to TRBD2. The germline V gene has CDR1 SGHRS and CDR2 YFSETQ. Trimming cost V 0 bases and J 5 bases; bases outside gene matches: 9. This CDR3 comprises 16 residues. DNA for the CDR3: TGCGCCAGCAGCTTGGTGCCTAGCGGGAAAGGGGACGAGCAGTACTTC. As protein: CASSLVPSGKGDEQYF.

The chain joins TRBV4-2 to TRBJ1-2; 9 bases agree with TRBD1. The trim removed 2 bases at V and 4 bases at J, leaving 14 bases unmatched. The CDR3 loop spans 18 amino acids. In germline, CDR1 is LGHNA, CDR2 YNFKEQ. The CDR3 region is CASSQQTTYGQGTYGYTF. As DNA, the CDR3 is TGTGCCAGCAGCCAACAAACCACGTACGGACAGGGGACCTATGGCTACACCTTC.

This sequence joins TRBV19 and TRBJ2-7; 8 nucleotides agree with TRBD1. V lost 6 bases and J lost 5; bases outside the gene matches: 9. This CDR3 comprises 14 residues. Germline CDR1 and CDR2: LNHDA and SQIVND (reference sequence). The CDR3, as DNA: TGTGCCAGTAGGAGGACAGGGAATTCCGACGAGCAGTACTTC. It encodes CASRRTGNSDEQYF. Combining the CDR3 with reference TRBV19 and TRBJ2-7 gives the whole variable domain DGGITQSPKYLFRKEGQNVTLSCEQNLNHDAMYWYRQDPGQGLRLIYYSQIVNDFQKGDIAEGYSVSREKKESFPLTVTSAQKNPTAFYLCASRRTGNSDEQYFGPGTRLTVT.

The chain recombines TRBV11-2 with TRBJ1-2; 10 bases fit TRBD1. Trimming cost V 0 bases and J 4 bases; bases outside gene matches: 5. The CDR3 is 16 residues long. CDR1 is SGHAT, CDR2 FQNNGV, per germline. In DNA, the CDR3 is TGTGCCAGCAGCTTAGACCCGACAGGGGGCGGCTATGGCTACACCTTC. Amino acid sequence: CASSLDPTGGGYGYTF.

V and J are TRBV5-4 and TRBJ2-3; a weak D match, TRBD2 (5 bases). The germline V gene encodes CDR1 SGHNT and CDR2 YYREEE (reference sequence). This CDR3 has 16 amino acids. V lost 4 bases and J 0 bases, leaving 15 bases between the germline ends. In nucleotides, the CDR3 is TGTGCCAGCAGCCCGCCACGGGGTTCTAGCACAGATACGCAGTATTTT. Residues: CASSPPRGSSTDTQYF.

The rearrangement uses TRBV18 and TRBJ2-7, with 12 positions matching TRBD2. The germline CDR1 and CDR2 sequences are KGHSH and LQKENI. With V trimmed by 3 bases and J by 3 bases, 12 bases remained unmatched. CDR3 size: 18 residues. Here the CDR3 DNA reads TGTGCCAGCTCACCGGACGTACTAGCGGGAGGCCTGGACTACGAGCAGTACTTC. Translating it yields CASSPDVLAGGLDYEQYF.

The chain has TRBV2 and TRBJ2-1; 12 bases line up with TRBD2. The junction had 14 bases not matched to a gene; V was cut back by 5 bases and J by 15 bases. Germline V CDR1 and CDR2: SNHLY, FYNNEI. The CDR3 covers 15 residues. CDR3 sequence: CASSPRTSGTSALFF. DNA for the CDR3: TGTGCCAGCAGTCCCAGGACTAGCGGGACGTCTGCTTTGTTCTTC.

This clone was counted once. V usage is TRBV5-6 and J usage is TRBJ2-6; D is possibly TRBD1 (6 bases). From germline, CDR1 is SGHDT and CDR2 YYEEEE. V was shortened by 5 bases and J by 0 bases, with 18 bases between the two germline ends. This CDR3 has 18 amino acids. CDR3 sequence: CASRLGYRESSGANVLTF. As DNA, the CDR3 is TGTGCCAGCAGGCTCGGCTACAGGGAGTCCTCTGGGGCCAACGTCCTGACTTTC.

This chain links TRBV10-3 with TRBJ1-5; 8 bases are shared with TRBD1. The CDR3 runs to 17 residues. The trim removed 2 bases at V and 0 bases at J, leaving 6 bases unmatched. Germline CDR1 is ENHRY and CDR2 is SYGVKD. The CDR3 loop is CAISEGYTGGSNQPQHF. DNA for the CDR3: TGTGCCATCAGTGAGGGATACACAGGGGGTAGCAATCAGCCCCAGCATTTT.

For the CDR3, the DNA is TGCGCCAGCAGCCAAGATTTCGGCAGGGGCGGGTATAGCAATCAGCCCCAGCATTTT. Its translation is CASSQDFGRGGYSNQPQHF. V gene TRBV4-1 combines with J gene TRBJ1-5; D is perhaps TRBD1 (6 bases). V lost 0 bases and J 0 bases, leaving 18 bases between the germline ends. The CDR3 runs to 19 residues. Germline V gene sequence: CDR1 MGHRA, CDR2 YSYEKL.

This clone is a singleton in its sample. This chain links TRBV11-2 with TRBJ2-7, with 11 bases lining up with TRBD1. Per germline, CDR1 SGHAT and CDR2 FQNNGV. J gave up 1 base and V 5 bases, and 7 bases lay outside the gene matches. The CDR3 has 16 amino acids. The CDR3 DNA follows: TGTGCCAGCAGCCACAGGGGGACAGGGGGTTCCTACGAGCAGTACTTC. It is translated as CASSHRGTGGSYEQYF.

The V call is TRBV4-3, the J call TRBJ2-7; perhaps TRBD2 as D (5 bases). The V end was cut by 11 bases, the J end by 5 bases, with 13 bases between. The CDR3 spans 11 residues. Germline loops: CDR1 LGHNA, CDR2 YSLEER. The CDR3 coding sequence is TGCGCCCGGACCTGGACTGACGAGCAGTACTTC. This translates into CARTWTDEQYF.

The rearrangement links TRBV6-4 to TRBJ2-3, with 10 bases that match TRBD2. CDR3 length: 20 amino acids. The V and J ends lost 6 bases and 6 bases, in that order; junction bases with no gene match: 24. Germline values: CDR1 MRHNA, CDR2 SNTAGT. DNA of the CDR3: TGTGCCAGCAGCAAACCTAGCGGGAGATTTCCACGGAGGGTAGAGGATACGCAGTATTTT. As protein: CASSKPSGRFPRRVEDTQYF.